The rows below give T cell receptor beta chains drawn from one sample of a study of T cells in Graves' hyperthyroidism and ophthalmopathy. TCRdb reanalysed the multiplex PCR reads using MiXCR and keeps one entry per CDR3 protein. The repertoire holds more than 300,000 distinct CDR3 sequences, with approximately 18% as singletons. The sequenced sample was blood. These receptor sequences come from a young man with Graves' ophthalmopathy. Both conserved end residues are part of each CDR3. The D gene is left open where the match is weak. A row's size may be missing; if present it is once, few, many or a size class.

>.|TRBJ2-1|TRBV6-1|TRBD1
TGTGCCAGCAGTGCCGGGGTTGGGACAGGGATCGGTGAGCAGTTCTTC
CASSAGVGTGIGEQFF
>many|TRBJ1-5|TRBV18|TRBD1
TGTGCCAGCTCACTTTCGTCCGGGACAGATCTTCCCCAGCATTTT
CASSLSSGTDLPQHF
>many|TRBJ1-2|TRBV12-3/TRBV12-4|TRBD1
TGTGCCAGCAGAACCAACCAGGGGGATGGCTACACCTTC
CASRTNQGDGYTF
>.|TRBJ1-6|TRBV3-1|TRBD1
TGTGCCAGCAGCCAAGATCAGGGGGCTTTTTCACCCCTCCACTTT
CASSQDQGAFSPLHF
>.|TRBJ2-7|TRBV28|TRBD1
TGTGCCAGCAGTCGCCCCGGGACAGGGGGACTCTACGAGCAGTACTTC
CASSRPGTGGLYEQYF
>many|TRBJ2-3|TRBV5-5|TRBD1
TGTGCCAGCTCAACCGGGACAGGCACAGATACGCAGTATTTT
CASSTGTGTDTQYF
>few|TRBJ2-2|TRBV7-9|TRBD1
TGTGCCAGCAGCCCAAGGACAGGGTCCACCGGGGAGCTGTTTTTT
CASSPRTGSTGELFF
>.|TRBJ2-3|TRBV6-2/TRBV6-3|TRBD2
TGTGCCAGCATTACGGGGGGGGGCACAGATACGCAGTATTTT
CASITGGGTDTQYF
>many|TRBJ1-1|TRBV7-3|.
TGTGCCAGCAGTCGAGGGGTAGGGCACACTGAAGCTTTCTTT
CASSRGVGHTEAFF
>.|TRBJ2-7|TRBV29-1|.
TGCAGCGTTGAAGTCCAGGGGACCGAGCAGTACTTC
CSVEVQGTEQYF
>many|TRBJ2-7|TRBV7-9|.
TGTGCCAGCAGCTTAGCCGGGACACCACCCTACGAGCAGTACTTC
CASSLAGTPPYEQYF
>.|TRBJ1-5|TRBV6-1|.
TGTGCCAGCAGCGAGGTCATAAATCAGCCCCAGCATTTT
CASSEVINQPQHF
>many|TRBJ1-6|TRBV5-1|TRBD1
TGCGCCAGCAGCTTAGGACAGGGGCTCTCACCCCTCCACTTT
CASSLGQGLSPLHF
>many|TRBJ2-3|TRBV7-3|.
TGTGCCAGCAGCTTAGCCCCCCTAGGAGATACGCAGTATTTT
CASSLAPLGDTQYF
>.|TRBJ1-1|TRBV19|.
TGTGCCAGTAGTATAGGGGGGGCAATTTACACTGAAGCTTTCTTT
CASSIGGAIYTEAFF
>many|TRBJ1-1|TRBV28|.
TGTGCCAGCAGTGCCCAGGATAACACTGAAGCTTTCTTT
CASSAQDNTEAFF
>few|TRBJ1-3|TRBV10-2|.
TGCGCCAGCTCTCAGGGTGATGGAAACACCATATATTTT
CASSQGDGNTIYF
>.|TRBJ2-3|TRBV2|TRBD2
TGTGCCAGCAGAAGACTAGCGGGGGGGGGAAGCACAGATACGCAGTATTTT
CASRRLAGGGSTDTQYF
>few|TRBJ1-1|TRBV19|.
TGTGCCAGTAGTATGTGGAGGGAAAGGACTGAAGCTTTCTTT
CASSMWRERTEAFF